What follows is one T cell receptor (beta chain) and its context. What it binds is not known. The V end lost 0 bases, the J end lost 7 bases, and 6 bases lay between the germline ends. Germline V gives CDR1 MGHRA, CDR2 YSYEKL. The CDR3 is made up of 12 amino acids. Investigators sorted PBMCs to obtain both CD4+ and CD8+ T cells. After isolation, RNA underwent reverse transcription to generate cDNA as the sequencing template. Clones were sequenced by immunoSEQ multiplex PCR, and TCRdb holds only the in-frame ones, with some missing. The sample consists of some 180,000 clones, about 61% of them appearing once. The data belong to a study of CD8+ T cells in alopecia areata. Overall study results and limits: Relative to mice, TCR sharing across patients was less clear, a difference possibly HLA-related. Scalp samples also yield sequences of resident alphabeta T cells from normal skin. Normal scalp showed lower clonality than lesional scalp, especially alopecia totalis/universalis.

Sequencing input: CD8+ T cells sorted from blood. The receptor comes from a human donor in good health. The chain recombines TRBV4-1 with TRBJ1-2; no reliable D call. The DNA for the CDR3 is TGCGCCAGCAGCCAAGATGCCGCTGGCTACACCTTC. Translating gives CASSQDAAGYTF.